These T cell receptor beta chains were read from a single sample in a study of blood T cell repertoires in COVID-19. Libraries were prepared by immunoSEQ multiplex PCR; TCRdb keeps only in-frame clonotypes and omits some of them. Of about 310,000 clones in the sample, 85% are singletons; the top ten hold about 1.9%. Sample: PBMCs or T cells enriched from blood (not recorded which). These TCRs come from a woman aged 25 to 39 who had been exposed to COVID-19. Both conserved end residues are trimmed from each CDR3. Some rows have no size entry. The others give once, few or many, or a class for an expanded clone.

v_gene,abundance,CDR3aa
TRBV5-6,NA,ASSQHYTEAF
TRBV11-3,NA,ASSTSGRKF
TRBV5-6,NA,ASSLDRVENSPLH
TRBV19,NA,ASSSDRATNYGYT
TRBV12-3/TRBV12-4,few,ASSWEGYNEQF
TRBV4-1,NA,ASSQDLRAGDYNEQF
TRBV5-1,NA,ASSLVSGDTEAF
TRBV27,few,ASRKRGGRETQY
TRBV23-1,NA,ASSHRGTGVHQPQH
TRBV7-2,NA,ASSLDRGTNYGYT
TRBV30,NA,AWRSGTESGYT
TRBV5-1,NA,ASSLGDRGLGGNQPQH
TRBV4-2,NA,ASSPTSGQGDNGGYT
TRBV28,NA,ASSYGQGVYGYT